This entry concerns a single T cell receptor (beta chain). The antigen remains unidentified. At the DNA level, this CDR3 is encoded by other sequences in the same sample as well. Repertoires were generated with immunoSEQ multiplex PCR, while TCRdb's copy carries only in-frame clones and drops some. Of 2 million to 3 million clones in the sample, more than 85% are singletons; the top ten hold approximately 0.36%. The sample belongs to a study of shared clonotypes between healthy human individuals. The CDR3 totals 13 residues. Per germline, CDR1 SNHLY and CDR2 FYNNEI. The junction had 4 bases not matched to a gene; V was cut back by 6 bases and J by 10 bases. CD4+ cells yielded CD45RA+ naive and CD45RA-negative memory subsets. General study results and limits: With a handful of donors compared, 5% to 5.5% of naive CD4 clonotypes were shared.

The sequence came from a man aged 18 to 30 in good health. Some clones in this sample may be carry-over from other donors' samples. Sequencing was done on a sample of naive CD4+ T cells from PBMCs. Subset reported: CD45RA+ positively selected. The chain has TRBV2 and TRBJ2-1; 12 nucleotides match TRBD2. This chain's CDR3 is CASSVLAGGEQFF. The CDR3 region has the DNA TGTGCCAGCAGCGTCCTAGCGGGGGGGGAGCAGTTCTTC.